This T cell receptor (beta chain) was found in a study of beta chain features in type 1 diabetes. Study background: All samples combined gave 90 million to 130 million sorted cells for examination.

As to this clone: Its matching antigen is unknown.

General study points: People with Type 1 diabetes carried modestly yet significantly shorter TCRB CDR3s in all four CD4+ subsets.

The single heparinised draw taken from each donor contained about 100 mL of blood on average. Expressed TCRB transcripts were sequenced, since all the RNA that had been isolated was reverse transcribed. Clones were sequenced by immunoSEQ multiplex PCR, and TCRdb holds only the in-frame ones, with some missing. The sample contains about 120,000 clones, about a sixth of which appear only once. The CDR3 is 14 amino acids. The germline gives CDR1 SNHLY, CDR2 FYNNEI. Trimming left V 7 bases short and J 2 bases short, with 12 bases between. The rearrangement uses TRBV2 and TRBJ2-1, with no clear D. This clonotype was sampled from a man younger than 45 with type 1 diabetes. Sequencing was done on a sample of central memory CD4+ T cells from blood. The CDR3 DNA follows: TGTGCCAGCAATGAGGATGCTACCTACAATGAGCAGTTCTTC. Its protein product is CASNEDATYNEQFF.